A selection of T cell receptor beta chains follows, all from one sample in a study of T cell repertoires in cytomegalovirus infection. MiXCR, applied by TCRdb to the reads, yields one record per CDR3 protein. This sample has 150,000 to 200,000 distinct CDR3 sequences, with about a sixth found just once. The material sequenced was CD8+ T cells from PBMCs. These receptors came from a human donor in good health (CMV status not recorded). Some clones in this sample may be carry-over from other donors' samples. The conserved cysteine and the conserved F or W are not part of the CDR3 here. The order of the fields is J gene, clone size, V gene, CDR3 protein. Clone size is stated in some rows and not others, as once, few, many or a class when expanded.

j_call: TRBJ2-2; clone_size: many; v_call: TRBV7-2; cdr3_aa: ASSLWGRTGELF
j_call: TRBJ2-7; clone_size: NA; v_call: TRBV28; cdr3_aa: ASSWGQGYEQY
j_call: TRBJ2-1; clone_size: NA; v_call: TRBV29-1; cdr3_aa: SVETGSDNEQF
j_call: TRBJ1-5; clone_size: NA; v_call: TRBV12-3/TRBV12-4; cdr3_aa: ASSQAGQVSNQPQH
j_call: TRBJ2-1; clone_size: many; v_call: TRBV7-9; cdr3_aa: ASNHPRTSGNYEQF
j_call: TRBJ1-1; clone_size: few; v_call: TRBV7-6; cdr3_aa: ASSLRGYGTEAF
j_call: TRBJ2-7; clone_size: NA; v_call: TRBV20-1; cdr3_aa: SATRAAYEQY
j_call: TRBJ2-1; clone_size: NA; v_call: TRBV29-1; cdr3_aa: SVEGGSTYNEQF
j_call: TRBJ1-4; clone_size: many; v_call: TRBV10-3; cdr3_aa: AISESQLPNEKLF
j_call: TRBJ2-5; clone_size: NA; v_call: TRBV28; cdr3_aa: ASSFGLAEETQY
j_call: TRBJ2-2; clone_size: few; v_call: TRBV7-8; cdr3_aa: ASSLQTAGDTGELF
j_call: TRBJ2-1; clone_size: NA; v_call: TRBV7-2; cdr3_aa: ASSFTSGGRF
j_call: TRBJ2-7; clone_size: NA; v_call: TRBV7-2; cdr3_aa: ASSLALAGGRGYEQY
j_call: TRBJ1-5; clone_size: few; v_call: TRBV6-6; cdr3_aa: ASSYSQSYQPQH
j_call: TRBJ2-7; clone_size: NA; v_call: TRBV28; cdr3_aa: ASTRGTSLFSYEQY
j_call: TRBJ1-1; clone_size: NA; v_call: TRBV28; cdr3_aa: ASSPLGKLNTEAF
j_call: TRBJ2-5; clone_size: NA; v_call: TRBV12-3/TRBV12-4; cdr3_aa: ASSLAASGGETQY
j_call: TRBJ1-1; clone_size: few; v_call: TRBV7-9; cdr3_aa: ASSFTSANTEAF
j_call: TRBJ1-2; clone_size: many; v_call: TRBV20-1; cdr3_aa: SAGQAENYGYT
j_call: TRBJ1-5; clone_size: NA; v_call: TRBV7-2; cdr3_aa: ASSHRAHSNQPQH
j_call: TRBJ2-3; clone_size: few; v_call: TRBV11-2; cdr3_aa: ASSLLSGTDTQY
j_call: TRBJ2-1; clone_size: few; v_call: TRBV28; cdr3_aa: ASSLLPGRTYNEQF
j_call: TRBJ2-1; clone_size: NA; v_call: TRBV7-2; cdr3_aa: ASSFSTGEQF
j_call: TRBJ2-7; clone_size: few; v_call: TRBV6-2/TRBV6-3; cdr3_aa: ASSYVGGRDEQY
j_call: TRBJ2-3; clone_size: few; v_call: TRBV6-2/TRBV6-3; cdr3_aa: ASSQGGEGSDTQY
j_call: TRBJ2-1; clone_size: NA; v_call: TRBV5-5; cdr3_aa: ASRRQGYNEQF
j_call: TRBJ2-1; clone_size: many; v_call: TRBV7-8; cdr3_aa: ASSLKPQAFYNEQF
j_call: TRBJ2-7; clone_size: few; v_call: TRBV7-9; cdr3_aa: ASSSARTGSYEQY
j_call: TRBJ1-2; clone_size: NA; v_call: TRBV27; cdr3_aa: ASSFRMTGGSYGYT
j_call: TRBJ2-1; clone_size: NA; v_call: TRBV6-8; cdr3_aa: ATSPVPPGEQF
j_call: TRBJ2-5; clone_size: many; v_call: TRBV7-2; cdr3_aa: ASSPRTDDQETQY
j_call: TRBJ2-2; clone_size: few; v_call: TRBV7-6; cdr3_aa: ANLSDRRDSSSITGELF
j_call: TRBJ2-7; clone_size: few; v_call: TRBV4-3; cdr3_aa: ASSADGTYSYEQY
j_call: TRBJ2-1; clone_size: few; v_call: TRBV28; cdr3_aa: ASRTEYNEQF
j_call: TRBJ2-7; clone_size: NA; v_call: TRBV2; cdr3_aa: ASSEARGTLYEQY
j_call: TRBJ1-1; clone_size: NA; v_call: TRBV25-1; cdr3_aa: ASSYTGNTEAF
j_call: TRBJ2-1; clone_size: NA; v_call: TRBV2; cdr3_aa: ASSRASGRIEQF
j_call: TRBJ1-1; clone_size: NA; v_call: TRBV29-1; cdr3_aa: SVPTVGQGEKAF
j_call: TRBJ2-7; clone_size: NA; v_call: TRBV6-5; cdr3_aa: ASSYTGDRYEQY
j_call: TRBJ2-3; clone_size: NA; v_call: TRBV11-2; cdr3_aa: ASSATGEVGTDTQY
j_call: TRBJ2-1; clone_size: many; v_call: TRBV7-8; cdr3_aa: ASSVLPGLANEQF
j_call: TRBJ2-1; clone_size: few; v_call: TRBV4-2; cdr3_aa: ASSQYPSGIYEQF
j_call: TRBJ1-2; clone_size: medium-sized; v_call: TRBV29-1; cdr3_aa: SVETGQGFDGYT
j_call: TRBJ2-2; clone_size: few; v_call: TRBV24-1; cdr3_aa: ATSDSGANTGELF
j_call: TRBJ2-5; clone_size: NA; v_call: TRBV15; cdr3_aa: ATSNSHWQETQY
j_call: TRBJ2-2; clone_size: NA; v_call: TRBV7-2; cdr3_aa: ASSLNFFVELF
j_call: TRBJ1-2; clone_size: NA; v_call: TRBV29-1; cdr3_aa: SVEQGTANYGYT
j_call: TRBJ2-1; clone_size: few; v_call: TRBV10-3; cdr3_aa: AISEPDRELTDSYNEQF
j_call: TRBJ1-6; clone_size: NA; v_call: TRBV2; cdr3_aa: ASSHREVVGSPLH